A selection of T cell receptor beta chains follows, all from one sample in a study of Graves' ophthalmopathy and Graves' hyperthyroidism. TCRdb recomputed calls from the multiplex PCR reads with MiXCR, one row per CDR3 protein. The profile shows approximately 1.2 million distinct CDR3 sequences, about 40% of them singletons. Sequenced: peripheral blood or thyroid tissue (not recorded which). These receptor sequences come from an adult man with Graves' hyperthyroidism. CDR3s include the opening cysteine and the closing phenylalanine or tryptophan. A D gene is named only where the DNA matches it firmly. Expanded clones get a size class; other rows say once, few or many, or leave the size out.

j_call clone_size v_call d_call cdr3_nt cdr3_aa
TRBJ2-7 few TRBV6-5 TRBD1 TGTGCCAGCAGGACAGGGGGGGGCCAAGGAGAGCAGTACTTC CASRTGGGQGEQYF
TRBJ1-2 . TRBV29-1 TRBD1 TGCAGCTTGGGAGGACAGGGCAGTTACTATGGCTACACCTTC CSLGGQGSYYGYTF
TRBJ1-5 . TRBV6-6 TRBD1 TGTGCCAGCAGCGACGGACAGGTGGCGTTTCAGCCCCAGCATTTT CASSDGQVAFQPQHF
TRBJ1-4 few TRBV4-3 . TGCGCCAGCAGCCAAGATTCAATCTTGGTTCAGGGGATTGAAAAACTGTTTTTT CASSQDSILVQGIEKLFF
TRBJ2-7 . TRBV5-1 . TGCGCCAGCAGTCTCGATGGGGTTTCCTACGAGCAGTACTTC CASSLDGVSYEQYF
TRBJ2-7 few TRBV13 TRBD1 TGTGCCAGCAGCTCAGTCGGGACAGGGTTTGAGCAGTACTTC CASSSVGTGFEQYF
TRBJ2-7 many TRBV11-2 TRBD1 TGTGCCAGCGGCCGTCCAGGGGGCTCCTACGAGCAGTACTTC CASGRPGGSYEQYF
TRBJ2-7 many TRBV15 . TGTGCCACCAGCACGGCCAACTACGAGCAGTACTTC CATSTANYEQYF
TRBJ2-5 few TRBV7-9 . TGTGCCAGCAGCTTAGGAGTCGGGGGCAGGGCTGTGGAAGAGACCCAGTACTTC CASSLGVGGRAVEETQYF
TRBJ2-7 many TRBV25-1 . TGTGCCAGCAGTGAATTCGGCAAAACCTACGAGCAGTACTTC CASSEFGKTYEQYF
TRBJ2-7 . TRBV14 . TGTGCCAGCAGCTTGGAGACAGCGTCTTACTACGAGCAGTACTTC CASSLETASYYEQYF
TRBJ1-1 . TRBV10-3 TRBD1 TGTGCCATCAGTGAGCGACCGGGACAGGGGACCTCTGGAAACACTGAAGCTTTCTTT CAISERPGQGTSGNTEAFF
TRBJ1-4 . TRBV11-2 TRBD1 TGTGCCAGCAGCTTAACCGGACAGGGCCTAATTGAAAAACTGTTTTTT CASSLTGQGLIEKLFF
TRBJ1-3 . TRBV6-2/TRBV6-3 . TGTGCCAGCAGTTCCCCCAGGGGCCCCTACTCTGGAAACACCATATATTTT CASSSPRGPYSGNTIYF
TRBJ1-2 . TRBV6-6 TRBD1 TGTGCCAGCAGTGAGGGGGACAGAAATGGCTACACCTTC CASSEGDRNGYTF
TRBJ1-6 few TRBV7-2 . TGTGCCAGCAGCTGGCTAGGGGATAATTCACCCCTCCACTTT CASSWLGDNSPLHF
TRBJ2-7 few TRBV11-2 TRBD2 TGTGCCAGCAAGGGGGGGACTAGCGGGATCTACGAGCAGTACTTC CASKGGTSGIYEQYF
TRBJ2-7 many TRBV7-2 TRBD1 TGTGCCAGCAGCGGAGGGACAGGTTATAGCTCCTACGAGCAGTACTTC CASSGGTGYSSYEQYF
TRBJ1-1 once TRBV7-9 . TGTGCCAGCAGCTTAGTAGAGGCGGACACTGAAGCTTTCTTT CASSLVEADTEAFF
TRBJ1-2 many TRBV29-1 . TGCAGCGTTGAGTATAACAGAGCTCACTATGGCTACACCTTC CSVEYNRAHYGYTF
TRBJ2-5 many TRBV7-6 TRBD2 TGTGCCAGCAGCTTCAACATAGCGGGAGAGACCTACCAAGAGACCCAGTACTTC CASSFNIAGETYQETQYF
TRBJ2-7 . TRBV10-2 TRBD2 TGCGCCAGCAGTGAGACTAGCGGGAGCAACGAGCAGTACTTC CASSETSGSNEQYF
TRBJ2-5 many TRBV7-9 . TGTGCCAGCAGCTTTATCCAGGAGGGGGAGACCCAGTACTTC CASSFIQEGETQYF
TRBJ2-7 many TRBV13 TRBD1 TGTGCCAGCAGCCCGCGGACAGGCGCCTTAGAGCAGTACTTC CASSPRTGALEQYF
TRBJ2-7 . TRBV20-1 TRBD1 TGCAGTGCAGAGGTCGGGACAGGCCCCCCCTACGAGCAGTACTTC CSAEVGTGPPYEQYF
TRBJ1-5 few TRBV7-3 . TGTGCCAGCAGCTTAACGTTAGGGCATCAGCCCCAGCATTTT CASSLTLGHQPQHF
TRBJ2-5 . TRBV30 TRBD2 TGTGCCTGGAATAGACTAGCGGGGACAGAGACCCAGTACTTC CAWNRLAGTETQYF
TRBJ1-1 . TRBV5-6 . TGTGCCAGCAGCTTGTGGACAGTCACTGAAGCTTTCTTT CASSLWTVTEAFF
TRBJ2-2 few TRBV10-2 . TGCGCCACCCTTCGAGGTGCGAACACCGGGGAGCTGTTTTTT CATLRGANTGELFF
TRBJ2-2 . TRBV5-4 . TGTGCCAGCAGCTTGGTGTCAGGGTTCTTGATCGGGGAGCTGTTTTTT CASSLVSGFLIGELFF
TRBJ1-2 many TRBV20-1 . TGCAGTGCTAGACCGACAGGCTTTAACTATGGCTACACCTTC CSARPTGFNYGYTF
TRBJ2-2 . TRBV7-3 . TGTGCCAGCAGCTTGGGATCGGCTATCATCACCGGGGAGCTGTTTTTT CASSLGSAIITGELFF
TRBJ1-6 many TRBV2 . TGTGCCAGCAGTGAAGGGAGGGGCAGGGCGTTCCATTCACCCCTCCACTTT CASSEGRGRAFHSPLHF
TRBJ1-2 many TRBV14 TRBD1 TGTGCCAGCAGCCGCAGACAGGGCGTGGACTACTATGGCTACACCTTC CASSRRQGVDYYGYTF
TRBJ2-7 . TRBV7-8 TRBD2 TGTGCCAGCAGCCCAGGTCCCTGGACTAGTAGCGACGAGCAGTACTTC CASSPGPWTSSDEQYF
TRBJ1-1 few TRBV14 TRBD1 TGTGCCAGCAGCCAACTTGACAGGGGACGGACTGAAGCTTTCTTT CASSQLDRGRTEAFF
TRBJ2-7 many TRBV20-1 . TGCAGTGCTAAAGAGAATAACTACGAGCAGTACTTC CSAKENNYEQYF
TRBJ2-7 . TRBV9 TRBD1 TGTGCCAGCAGCGCCCCGGGACAGGGGGTGAACTCCTACGAGCAGTACTTC CASSAPGQGVNSYEQYF
TRBJ2-7 . TRBV9 . TGTGCCAGCAGCGTAGTGGCCAAGGGGGGTGAGCAGTACTTC CASSVVAKGGEQYF
TRBJ1-5 many TRBV27 . TGTGCCAGCAGGCCCACGGGTAGCAATCAGCCCCAGCATTTT CASRPTGSNQPQHF
TRBJ1-2 many TRBV7-2 . TGTGCCAGCAGCTTACTCCCCGGGGGGGCGCATGGCTACACCTTC CASSLLPGGAHGYTF
TRBJ1-4 many TRBV20-1 . TGCAGTGCCCCCGTAGGCCCAGGGCGCGGGGAAAAACTGTTTTTT CSAPVGPGRGEKLFF
TRBJ2-6 many TRBV7-9 TRBD1 TGTGCCAGCAGCCAATGGGACAGGAGCGTTACTGGGGCCAACGTCCTGACTTTC CASSQWDRSVTGANVLTF
TRBJ1-5 few TRBV10-3 . TGTGCCAGCACGGAGACGTATAGCAATCAGCCCCAGCATTTT CASTETYSNQPQHF
TRBJ1-5 . TRBV12-3/TRBV12-4 . TGTGCCAGCAGTTTCACTAGCGGAGAGACCCAGCATTTT CASSFTSGETQHF
TRBJ2-5 many TRBV7-9 . TGTGCCAGCAGCGGCAGAACAGAAGAGACCCAGTACTTC CASSGRTEETQYF
TRBJ2-5 few TRBV5-4 TRBD2 TGTGCCAGTAAAACTAGCGGGGGGACGTACCAAGAGACCCAGTACTTC CASKTSGGTYQETQYF
TRBJ1-5 many TRBV12-3/TRBV12-4 TRBD1 TGTGCCAGCAGCTTAGGGCAGGGGGCGAATCAGCCCCAGCATTTT CASSLGQGANQPQHF
TRBJ1-6 few TRBV30 . TGTGCCTGGCAGGTGACCGAGGATTCACCCCTCCACTTT CAWQVTEDSPLHF